What follows are 29 T cell receptor beta chains derived from one specimen sequenced in a study of cytomegalovirus exposure and HLA in healthy donors. The PCR employed 60 Vbeta primers together with 13 Jbeta primers. Using immunoSEQ multiplex PCR, the repertoire was profiled, and TCRdb retains in-frame clones only, with some absent. The sample lists fewer than 200,000 clones, 87% occurring once. Sample: PBMCs. These receptor sequences come from a boy between 2 and 10 years old in good health and CMV-seronegative.

The chain couples TRBV18 to TRBJ2-5; 7 positions match TRBD2. The V gene end was trimmed by 3 bases and the J gene end by 4 bases; junction bases not matched to a gene: 20. Germline CDR1 and CDR2: KGHSH and LQKENI. The CDR3 extends over 19 amino acids. CDR3 nucleotides: TGTGCCAGCTCACCCCTGCGGGGGTTTTTAAGCGGGACCCCAGAGACCCAGTACTTC. This translates into CASSPLRGFLSGTPETQYF.

CDR3 in amino acids: CASSIDWLGDYGYTF. DNA for the CDR3: TGTGCCAGTAGTATAGATTGGCTGGGAGACTATGGCTACACCTTC. V gene TRBV19 combines with J gene TRBJ1-2; D call uncertain. With 0 bases removed from V and 3 bases from J, the gap between germline ends came to 11 bases. The CDR3 is 15 amino acids. CDR1 and CDR2 from the germline V gene are LNHDA and SQIVND (reference sequence).

Points on this clone: One junction end does not reproduce the germline sequence, and a read error may be involved. The chain employs TRBV4-1 and TRBJ2-1, with 7 bases identical to TRBD1. The CDR3 has 13 residues. CDR1 and CDR2 (germline): MGHRA, YSYEKL. Here the CDR3 DNA reads TGCGCCAGCAGTCAAGGGGGCGTACATTGGCAGTTCTTC. This encodes CASSQGGVHWQFF.

J is TRBJ2-7 and V is TRBV6-5, with 7 nucleotides matching TRBD2. Germline loops: CDR1 MNHEY, CDR2 SVGAGI. CDR3 size: 16 residues. The junction had 10 bases not matched to a gene; V was cut back by 2 bases and J by 3 bases. The CDR3 loop reads CASSYAPGREGYEQYF. CDR3 bases: TGTGCCAGCAGTTACGCCCCGGGGAGGGAGGGCTACGAGCAGTACTTC.

On this clone: Other DNA sequences in the sample encode the same CDR3. This sequence joins TRBV28 and TRBJ2-7; D gene ambiguous. Trimming cost V 5 bases and J 4 bases, with 12 bases left between them. CDR1 and CDR2 from the germline V gene are MDHEN and SYDVKM. The CDR3 length is 13 residues. The chain's CDR3 is CASSPPTGYEQYF. The CDR3 region has the DNA TGTGCCAGCAGTCCCCCGACGGGTTACGAGCAGTACTTC.

V is TRBV7-3 and J is TRBJ2-3; possibly TRBD2 for D (6 bases). V was shortened by 5 bases and J by 3 bases, with 9 bases between the two germline ends. This CDR3 region has 13 residues. Germline values: CDR1 SGHTA, CDR2 FQGTGA. Here the CDR3 reads CASSPRGTDTQYF. CDR3 sequence (DNA): TGTGCCAGCAGCCCCCGGGGGACAGATACGCAGTATTTT.

V gene TRBV9 combines with J gene TRBJ2-3, with 7 bases aligning to TRBD1. This CDR3 has 16 amino acids. Germline CDR1 reads SGDLS; CDR2 reads YYNGEE. V dropped 3 bases and J dropped 0; count of bases not matched to a gene: 7. Written as DNA, the CDR3 is TGTGCCAGCAGCGCAACCGGGACAGATAGCACAGATACGCAGTATTTT. Its translation is CASSATGTDSTDTQYF.

This sequence joins TRBV27 and TRBJ1-1; D remains ambiguous. Trimming took off 2 bases at V and 1 base at J, with 8 bases between the two ends. Germline V gene lookup returns CDR1 MNHEY and CDR2 SMNVEV (reference sequence). This CDR3 contains 14 residues. CDR3 bases: TGTGCCAGCAGTTTAAGCGTCGCGAACACTGAAGCTTTCTTT. Translated, it gives CASSLSVANTEAFF.

The J gene is TRBJ2-7, the V gene TRBV7-9; TRBD1 might be the D (6 bases). Germline lookup yields CDR1 SEHNR and CDR2 FQNEAQ (reference sequence). V shed 7 bases and J shed 2 bases, with 15 bases lying between them. The CDR3 covers 14 residues. CDR3 coding DNA: TGTGCCAGCACCGAGGGGGTTAGACCCTACGAGCAGTACTTC. This sequence encodes CASTEGVRPYEQYF.

The chain couples TRBV19 to TRBJ1-2; 9 bases align to TRBD1. The CDR3 has 15 residues. Germline V gene sequence: CDR1 LNHDA, CDR2 SQIVND (reference sequence). Trimming cost V 6 bases and J 0 bases; bases outside gene matches: 5. The CDR3 spells CASRSGTGTNYGYTF. The CDR3 DNA reads TGTGCCAGTAGATCTGGGACAGGGACTAACTATGGCTACACCTTC.

The rearrangement joins TRBV28 to TRBJ1-2; D perhaps matches TRBD1 (6 bases). CDR3 size: 15 residues. CDR1 and CDR2 from the germline V gene are MDHEN and SYDVKM. With 7 bases removed from V and 7 bases from J, the gap between germline ends came to 22 bases. Written as DNA, the CDR3 is TGTGCCAGCACCTACGATCGGGGGGCGAAGGGTGGCTACACCTTC. It encodes CASTYDRGAKGGYTF.

This sequence joins TRBV7-9 and TRBJ2-1, with 8 bases matching TRBD1. The trim removed 5 bases at V and 7 bases at J, leaving 10 bases unmatched. Germline assignment: CDR1 SEHNR and CDR2 FQNEAQ (reference sequence). CDR3 length equals 15 residues. CDR3 sequence: CASSPWTGKENEQFF. The CDR3 DNA reads as TGTGCCAGCAGCCCGTGGACAGGGAAGGAAAATGAGCAGTTCTTC.

This clone appeared a single time. The chain combines TRBV5-8 with TRBJ1-4; a possible D gene is TRBD1 (5 bases). The CDR3 has 15 amino acids. Trimming stripped 0 bases from V and 5 bases from J, with 11 bases between. The V gene's germline CDR1 is SGHTS and CDR2 YDEGEE. The CDR3 DNA is TGTGCCAGCAGCTTGGGACAGCCCATGAATGAAAAACTGTTTTTT. This sequence encodes CASSLGQPMNEKLFF.

This chain links TRBV7-6 with TRBJ2-3; TRBD1 matches 9 bases. The CDR3 totals 15 residues. Per the germline V gene, CDR1 is SGHVS and CDR2 is FNYEAQ. The ends lost 1 base at V and 2 bases at J; junction bases unmatched: 1. In nucleotides, the CDR3 is TGTGCCAGCAGCTTAGGGACAGGGGTCACAGATACGCAGTATTTT. Translating it yields CASSLGTGVTDTQYF.

The chain recombines TRBV11-2 with TRBJ1-1; possible D gene TRBD1, 6 bases. Trimming left V 5 bases short and J 6 bases short, with 10 bases between. The germline CDR1 and CDR2 sequences are SGHAT and FQNNGV. This CDR3 is built from 12 residues. In DNA form, the CDR3 reads TGTGCCAGCAGCCCAGACAGGCCTGAAGCTTTCTTT. This translates into CASSPDRPEAFF.

The rearrangement joins TRBV5-4 to TRBJ1-6; D uncertain. Trimming left V 0 bases short and J 10 bases short, with 14 bases between. The CDR3 is 15 residues long. Germline V gives CDR1 SGHNT, CDR2 YYREEE (reference sequence). CDR3 coding DNA: TGTGCCAGCAGCTTGGCCGTTGACACGGGGTCACCCCTCCACTTT. Translated, it gives CASSLAVDTGSPLHF.

The chain couples TRBV2 to TRBJ1-5; 8 nucleotides align to TRBD1. Germline-derived CDR1 and CDR2 are SNHLY and FYNNEI. Trimming cost V 8 bases and J 6 bases; bases outside gene matches: 9. The CDR3 sequence is 14 residues long. The CDR3 loop is CASHPRGRGQPQHF. DNA of the CDR3: TGTGCCAGCCACCCCAGGGGGCGGGGTCAGCCCCAGCATTTT. Full variable domain (remainder filled in from reference TRBV2 and TRBJ1-5): EPEVTQTPSHQVTQMGQEVILRCVPISNHLYFYWYRQILGQKVEFLVSFYNNEISEKSEIFDDQFSVERPDGSNFTLKIRSTKLEDSAMYFCASHPRGRGQPQHFGDGTRLSIL.

The rearrangement uses TRBV6-5 and TRBJ1-1, with a weak D call TRBD1 (5 bases). Trimming took off 5 bases at V and 5 bases at J, with 12 bases between the two ends. Germline V gene lookup returns CDR1 MNHEY and CDR2 SVGAGI. The CDR3 runs to 13 residues. The CDR3 protein is CASSDQGGTEAFF. CDR3 nucleotide sequence: TGTGCCAGCAGTGACCAGGGAGGTACTGAAGCTTTCTTT.

This chain joins TRBV5-1 and TRBJ2-1; 8 bases match TRBD2. The CDR3 totals 16 residues. Germline loops: CDR1 SGHRS, CDR2 YFSETQ. J was trimmed by 8 bases and V by 5 bases; bases with no gene match: 15. This CDR3 is CASSVGSGEVWDEQFF. The DNA of the CDR3 is TGCGCCAGCAGTGTCGGTAGCGGGGAGGTCTGGGATGAGCAGTTCTTC.

This chain links TRBV25-1 with TRBJ2-3; D may be TRBD1 (6 bases). V was clipped by 3 bases and J by 0 bases, with 16 bases between them. Germline CDR1 is MGHDK and CDR2 is SYGVNS. This CDR3 has 17 amino acids. The chain's CDR3 is CASSEGTGFVSTDTQYF. DNA for the CDR3: TGTGCCAGCAGTGAGGGTACAGGGTTTGTGAGCACAGATACGCAGTATTTT.

This chain joins TRBV19 and TRBJ2-3; TRBD2 matches 8 bases. The V segment lost 4 bases and the J segment 1 base; nucleotides outside the gene matches: 7. From germline, CDR1 is LNHDA and CDR2 SQIVND (reference sequence). This CDR3 spans 16 amino acids. The CDR3 coding sequence is TGTGCCAGTAGTACCTATCTGCGGGGGGGCACAGATACGCAGTATTTT. It codes for CASSTYLRGGTDTQYF.

The sample holds one count of this clone. The chain has TRBV18 and TRBJ1-5, with D perhaps matching TRBD1 (5 bases). Germline V gives CDR1 KGHSH, CDR2 LQKENI. The CDR3 length is 14 residues. The germline V and J ends were trimmed by 3 bases and 11 bases, with 17 bases remaining between them. The CDR3 DNA is TGTGCCAGCTCACCTGGGGGGTACTATTCGACCCAGCATTTT. Residues: CASSPGGYYSTQHF.

The chain has TRBV6-5 and TRBJ2-5, with 11 bases identical to TRBD1. This CDR3 has 16 amino acids. Germline assignment: CDR1 MNHEY and CDR2 SVGAGI. J gave up 1 base and V 1 base, and 2 bases lay outside the gene matches. CDR3 DNA: TGTGCCAGCAGTTACTTCGGGACAGGGGGCCAAGAGACCCAGTACTTC. Translated, it gives CASSYFGTGGQETQYF.

In its sample, this clone was seen a few times. The J gene is TRBJ2-1, the V gene TRBV6-1; unclear D gene. The CDR3 runs 10 residues. V was pared by 6 bases and J by 8 bases, with 5 bases between. Germline CDR1 MNHNS, CDR2 SASEGT. CDR3 region: CASSVYEQFF. The CDR3 DNA is TGTGCCAGCAGCGTTTATGAGCAGTTCTTC.

The chain links TRBV5-4 to TRBJ2-1, with 8 positions matching TRBD1. V trimming: 3 bases; J trimming: 3 bases; junction bases outside the gene matches: 5. Germline V gene data show CDR1 as SGHNT and CDR2 as YYREEE (reference sequence). The CDR3 runs to 15 residues. In DNA form, the CDR3 reads TGTGCCAGCAGCTCTTTGGACAGGGACTACAATGAGCAGTTCTTC. This encodes CASSSLDRDYNEQFF.

The chain uses TRBV15 and TRBJ1-2; 7 positions match TRBD1. The CDR3 loop spans 14 amino acids. Germline loops: CDR1 LNHNV, CDR2 YYDKDF (reference sequence). V lost 5 bases to trimming and J lost 1 base; unmatched junction nucleotides: 4. The CDR3 DNA sequence: TGTGCCACCAGCGGACAGGTTTATAACTATGGCTACACCTTC. This codes for CATSGQVYNYGYTF.

This clone appeared a few times. The rearrangement uses TRBV6-1 and TRBJ1-2; TRBD1 agrees at 9 bases. The trim removed 4 bases at V and 6 bases at J, leaving 3 bases unmatched. This CDR3 region has 13 residues. The germline V gene has CDR1 MNHNS and CDR2 SASEGT. CDR3 nucleotides: TGTGCCAGCAGTGTACAGGGGGCAGATGGCTACACCTTC. This gives the protein CASSVQGADGYTF.

About this clone itself: The junction shows a germline mismatch at one end, possibly a read error. The chain couples TRBV7-9 to TRBJ2-1; the match to TRBD2 covers 9 bases. In germline, CDR1 is SEHNR, CDR2 FQNEAQ (reference sequence). CDR3 size: 15 residues. The CDR3 here is CSSSFIGTSHNEQFF. Written as DNA, the CDR3 is TGTTCCAGCAGCTTTATAGGGACTAGCCACAATGAGCAGTTCTTC. Together with reference TRBV7-9 and TRBJ2-1, the CDR3 gives the full variable domain: DTGVSQNPRHKITKRGQNVTFRCDPISEHNRLYWYRQTLGQGPEFLTYFQNEAQLEKSRLLSDRFSAERPKGSFSTLEIQRTEQGDSAMYLCSSSFIGTSHNEQFFGPGTRLTVL.

The chain links TRBV10-1 to TRBJ2-3; 7 nucleotides match TRBD1. J lost 3 bases, V lost 9 bases, and 12 bases had no gene match. Germline CDR1 reads WNHNN; CDR2 reads SYGVQD (reference sequence). CDR3 size: 15 residues. The CDR3 sequence is CASPARTGSTDTQYF. In nucleotides, the CDR3 is TGCGCCAGTCCCGCTCGGACAGGTTCGACAGATACGCAGTATTTT.